This T cell receptor beta chain was sequenced during a study of CD8+ T cells in alopecia areata. Sequencing relied on a cDNA template that was reverse transcribed from extracted RNA. The data were produced by immunoSEQ multiplex PCR, yet TCRdb's version contains in-frame clones alone and is incomplete. The table includes 150,000 to 200,000 clones, 50% to 60% detected once. V lost 3 bases to trimming and J lost 6 bases, with 15 bases between them. Germline V gives CDR1 SGHTA, CDR2 FQGNSA. This CDR3 has 14 amino acids. It was from PBMCs that CD4+ and CD8+ T cells were sorted. The chain carries TRBV7-2 and TRBJ2-7; tentatively, D is TRBD2 (5 bases). The sample in question was CD4+ T cells sorted from blood, obtained at week 0. The receptor was isolated from a human donor with alopecia areata. CDR3: CASSFLSRGSEQYF. CDR3 DNA sequence: TGTGCCAGCAGCTTCTTGTCCCGGGGTAGCGAGCAGTACTTC.